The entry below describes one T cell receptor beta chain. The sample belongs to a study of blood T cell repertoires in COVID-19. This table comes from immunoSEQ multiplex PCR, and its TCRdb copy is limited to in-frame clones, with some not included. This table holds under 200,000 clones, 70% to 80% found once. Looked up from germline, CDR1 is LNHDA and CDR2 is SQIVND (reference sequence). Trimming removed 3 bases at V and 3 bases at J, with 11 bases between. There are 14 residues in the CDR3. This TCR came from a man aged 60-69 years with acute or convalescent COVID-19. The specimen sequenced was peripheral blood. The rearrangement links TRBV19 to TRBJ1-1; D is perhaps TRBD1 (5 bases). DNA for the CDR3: TGTGCCAGTAGTATCGGGGGAAGGCACACTGAAGCTTTCTTT. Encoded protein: CASSIGGRHTEAFF.